There are a few counts of the clone carrying this T cell receptor (beta chain). This CDR3 spans 16 amino acids. Per the germline V gene, CDR1 is SGHDT and CDR2 is YYEEEE. The V gene lost 0 bases and the J gene lost 0 bases, with 11 bases spanning the gap. The PCR used 60 V beta and 13 J beta primers. Repertoires were generated with immunoSEQ multiplex PCR, while TCRdb's copy carries only in-frame clones and drops some. The table includes fewer than 110,000 clones, roughly 76% detected once. This specimen belongs to a study of glioma-infiltrating T cells after dendritic cell vaccination. Study summary: Glioblastoma patients came from Phase I and II dendritic cell vaccination trials. Patients received three intradermal dendritic cell vaccine injections at biweekly intervals. Dendritic cells derived from monocytes and pulsed with autologous tumor lysate formed the vaccine.

This clonotype originated in a human donor with glioblastoma. The V call is TRBV5-6, the J call TRBJ2-3; D unresolved. Source: blood, taken before dendritic cell vaccination. The CDR3 spells CASSLGIGVSTDTQYF. CDR3 nucleotides: TGTGCCAGCAGCTTGGGAATTGGAGTTAGCACAGATACGCAGTATTTT.